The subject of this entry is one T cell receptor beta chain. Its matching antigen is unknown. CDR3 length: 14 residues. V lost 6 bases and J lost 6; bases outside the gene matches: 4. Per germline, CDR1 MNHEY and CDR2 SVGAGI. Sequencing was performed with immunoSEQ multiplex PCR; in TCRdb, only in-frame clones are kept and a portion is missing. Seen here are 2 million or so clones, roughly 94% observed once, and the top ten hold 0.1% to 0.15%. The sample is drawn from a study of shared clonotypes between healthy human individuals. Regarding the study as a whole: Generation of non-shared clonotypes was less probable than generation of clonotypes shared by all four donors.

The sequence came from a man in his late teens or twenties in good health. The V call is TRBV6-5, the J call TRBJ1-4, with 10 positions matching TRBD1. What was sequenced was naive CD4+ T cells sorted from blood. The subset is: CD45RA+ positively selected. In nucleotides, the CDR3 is TGTGCCAGCAGAACTGGGACAGGGGATGAAAAACTGTTTTTT. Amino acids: CASRTGTGDEKLFF.